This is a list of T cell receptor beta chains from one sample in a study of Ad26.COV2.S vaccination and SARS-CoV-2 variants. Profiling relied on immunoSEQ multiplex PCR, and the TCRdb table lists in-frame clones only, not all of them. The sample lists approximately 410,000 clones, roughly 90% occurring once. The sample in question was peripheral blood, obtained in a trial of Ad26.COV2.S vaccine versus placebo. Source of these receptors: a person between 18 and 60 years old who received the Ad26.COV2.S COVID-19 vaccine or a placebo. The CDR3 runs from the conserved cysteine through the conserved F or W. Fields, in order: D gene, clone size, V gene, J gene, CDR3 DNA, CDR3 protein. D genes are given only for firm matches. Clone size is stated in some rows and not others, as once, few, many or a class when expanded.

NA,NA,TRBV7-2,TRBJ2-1,TGTGCCAGCAGCTTATGGGTGAGGGATGAGCAGTTCTTC,CASSLWVRDEQFF
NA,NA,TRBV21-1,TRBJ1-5,TGTGCCAGCAGCAAAGACCACCATGATCATCAGCCCCAGCATTTT,CASSKDHHDHQPQHF
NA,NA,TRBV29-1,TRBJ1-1,TGCAGCATAAGCCCGACAGGTAAATCGACTGAAGCTTTCTTT,CSISPTGKSTEAFF
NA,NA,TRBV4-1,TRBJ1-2,TGCGCCAGCAGCCAAGTGACAGATCATGAGGGCTACACCTTC,CASSQVTDHEGYTF
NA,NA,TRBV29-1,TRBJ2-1,TGCAGCGTTGAGTCCAGGGACAATGAGCAGTTCTTC,CSVESRDNEQFF
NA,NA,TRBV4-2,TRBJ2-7,TGTGCCAGCAGCCCGGGCTCGTACGAGCAGTACTTC,CASSPGSYEQYF
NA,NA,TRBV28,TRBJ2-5,TGTGCCACTAAAGTCCTTCGGCAACGAGAGACCCAGTACTTC,CATKVLRQRETQYF
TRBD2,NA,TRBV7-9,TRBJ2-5,TGTGCCAGCACCGCGACTAGCGGGGGGAGAGAGACCCAGTACTTC,CASTATSGGRETQYF
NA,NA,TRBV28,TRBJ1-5,TGTGCCAGCAGGACCCTTGTGAGGGGTTCATCAATTCAGCCCCAGCATTTT,CASRTLVRGSSIQPQHF
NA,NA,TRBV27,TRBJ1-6,TGTGCCAGCAGTTTGGGCAGGCGGCCTTCACCCCTCCACTTT,CASSLGRRPSPLHF
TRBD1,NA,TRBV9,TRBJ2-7,TGTGCCAGCAGCCCTCAAGGCCGGGACAGGGCCTCGAAACAGTACTTC,CASSPQGRDRASKQYF
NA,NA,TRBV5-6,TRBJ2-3,TGTGCCAGCAGCGCCTATAGGTATGCGGATAGCACAGATACGCAGTATTTT,CASSAYRYADSTDTQYF
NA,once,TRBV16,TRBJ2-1,TGTGCCAGCAGCCCGCGCCGGGGGCACAATGAGCAGTTCTTC,CASSPRRGHNEQFF
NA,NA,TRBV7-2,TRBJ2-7,TGTGCCAGCAGCACCGGCTTCGGGACGGTCTACGAGCAGTACTTC,CASSTGFGTVYEQYF
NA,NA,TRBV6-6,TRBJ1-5,TGTGCCAGCACCTCGGAGAGCTTAGGAGGCAATCAGCCCCAGCATTTT,CASTSESLGGNQPQHF
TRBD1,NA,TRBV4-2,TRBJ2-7,TGTGCCAGCAGCCAAGATCCACCCGGGACAGGTCGATACGAGCAGTACTTC,CASSQDPPGTGRYEQYF
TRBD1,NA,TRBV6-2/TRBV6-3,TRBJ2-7,TGTGCCAGCAGTTACTGGGCGGACAGGGGGGCATCCTACGAGCAGTACTTC,CASSYWADRGASYEQYF
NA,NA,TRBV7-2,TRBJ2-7,TGTGCCAGCAGCTTACAGCCAGGCCAAGCCCGCGAGCAGTACTTC,CASSLQPGQAREQYF
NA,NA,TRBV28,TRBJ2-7,TGTGCCAGCAGTGGCAACGAGCAGTACTTC,CASSGNEQYF
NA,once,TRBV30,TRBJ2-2,TGTGCCTGGAATCTTAGACAGTACACCGGGGAGCTGTTTTTT,CAWNLRQYTGELFF
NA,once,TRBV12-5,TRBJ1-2,TGTGGAGACCAGGCGAATGGCTACACCTTC,CGDQANGYTF
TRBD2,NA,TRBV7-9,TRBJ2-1,TGTGCCAGCAGCCGGACTAGCGTTTCCTACAATGAGCAGTTCTTC,CASSRTSVSYNEQFF
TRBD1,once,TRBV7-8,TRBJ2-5,TGTGCCAGCAGCCCGATGGACAGGCAAGAGACCCAGTACTTC,CASSPMDRQETQYF
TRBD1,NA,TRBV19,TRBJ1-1,TGTGCCAGTAGTATAGGGACAGGTCCTCCGGCTGAAGCTTTCTTT,CASSIGTGPPAEAFF
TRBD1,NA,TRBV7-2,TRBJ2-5,TGTGCCAGCAGCCCGAGAGGGGACAGTCGACAAGAGACCCAGTACTTC,CASSPRGDSRQETQYF
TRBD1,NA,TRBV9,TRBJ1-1,TGTGCCAGCAGCGTAGGAGGACAGGGGTTCGTGAACACTGAAGCTTTCTTT,CASSVGGQGFVNTEAFF
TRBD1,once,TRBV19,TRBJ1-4,TGTGCCAGTAGCGCGGACAGGGGGAATGAAAAACTGTTTTTT,CASSADRGNEKLFF
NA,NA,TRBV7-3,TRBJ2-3,TGTGCCAGCAGCTTAACTCCCCGGGGGGCCGCGGGGGGCACAGATACGCAGTATTTT,CASSLTPRGAAGGTDTQYF
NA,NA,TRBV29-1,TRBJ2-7,TGCAGCGTTGTCTTCAGGCCATGGTCGGGCTACGAGCAGTACTTC,CSVVFRPWSGYEQYF
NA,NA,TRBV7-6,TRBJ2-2,TGTGCCAGCAGCTTAGTCGACACCGGGGAGCTGTTTTTT,CASSLVDTGELFF
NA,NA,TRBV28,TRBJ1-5,TGTGCCAGCAGTCACGTGGGTGGAGGCAATCAGCCCCAGCATTTT,CASSHVGGGNQPQHF
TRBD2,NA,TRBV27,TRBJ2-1,TGTGCCAGCAGGTCACCGGAGAAGCGGGGGGTATCTATTGAGCAGTTCTTC,CASRSPEKRGVSIEQFF
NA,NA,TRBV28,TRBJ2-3,TGTGCCAGCAGCTCAGGACATCCAGATACGCAGTATTTT,CASSSGHPDTQYF
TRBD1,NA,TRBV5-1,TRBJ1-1,TGCGCCAGCACCGTGGGACAGGGGGCGATCACTGAAGCTTTCTTT,CASTVGQGAITEAFF
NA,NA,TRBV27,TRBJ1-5,TGTGCCAGCAGTGGGGGGTTTCATCAGCCCCAGCATTTT,CASSGGFHQPQHF